This T cell receptor (beta chain) was identified during a study of T-cell reconstitution after alpha-beta-depleted transplantation in children. Study outcomes and limitations: At one year after transplant, newly produced T cells mostly accounted for T-cell counts and diversity. The study reportedly traced alpha-beta T cells about two months after transplant to several hundred expanded graft clones.

The TCRbeta library incorporated unique molecular identifiers. Via MiXCR, TCRdb re-called the PCR reads, giving one row per CDR3 protein. This sample yields fewer than 150,000 distinct CDR3 sequences, of which approximately 8.7% are seen a single time; 24% belongs to the top ten. V lost 8 bases, J lost 4 bases, and 15 bases lay in between. The CDR3 contains 15 residues. Germline CDR1 reads MDHEN; CDR2 reads SYDVKM. This clonotype was found a few times. As yet, its antigen is unknown. The clonotype was recovered from a girl under three years old who had a stem cell transplant for combined immunodeficiency, so the T cells may come from the graft donor. The sequencing used PBMCs, mostly from graft donor cells, collected 180 days after TCRalphabeta/CD19-depleted stem cell transplant. The J gene is TRBJ1-6, the V gene TRBV28, with a possible D match to TRBD1 (6 bases). The CDR3 DNA sequence: TGTGCCAGCTCTTCCGGGGACACATATAATTCACCCCTCCACTTT. The encoded protein is CASSSGDTYNSPLHF.